Each of the 6 T cell receptor beta chains below was sequenced from the same sample in a study of blood T cells in healthy people across ages. Together with a sample-barcoded 5' primer, a J-beta primer mix was included in a second PCR lasting about 7 to 11 cycles. TCRdb called the 5' RACE reads again in MiXCR, with one record for every CDR3 protein. The data contain hundreds of thousands of distinct CDR3 sequences, over 45% of them singletons. The sample taken for sequencing was blood. The receptors stem from a man aged 25-40 years in good health.

The chain has TRBV3-1 and TRBJ2-1; TRBD2 matches at 11 bases. Germline-derived CDR1 and CDR2 are LGHDT and YNNKEL (reference sequence). The CDR3 has 15 residues. Trimming removed 3 bases from V and 7 bases from J; junction bases left unmatched: 5. The CDR3 DNA follows: TGTGCCAGCAGCCAGGGACTAGCGGAAAAGAATGAGCAGTTCTTC. It specifies CASSQGLAEKNEQFF.

The V call is TRBV14, the J call TRBJ2-5; D not certain. This CDR3 has 13 amino acids. CDR1 is SGHDN, CDR2 FVKESK, per germline. Deletions cut 3 bases from V and 3 bases from J, with 8 bases between. CDR3 region: CASSHVVEETQYF. CDR3 coding DNA: TGTGCCAGCAGCCATGTGGTAGAAGAGACCCAGTACTTC. Together with reference TRBV14 and TRBJ2-5, the CDR3 gives the full variable domain: EAGVTQFPSHSVIEKGQTVTLRCDPISGHDNLYWYRRVMGKEIKFLLHFVKESKQDESGMPNNRFLAERTGGTYSTLKVQPAELEDSGVYFCASSHVVEETQYFGPGTRLLVL.

This rearrangement joins TRBV7-9 to TRBJ2-3; 7 bases agree with TRBD2. This CDR3 comprises 16 residues. The junction had 11 bases not matched to a gene; V was cut back by 6 bases and J by 2 bases. Germline V lookup: CDR1 SEHNR, CDR2 FQNEAQ (reference sequence). The CDR3 coding sequence is TGTGCCAGCAGTCCAATAGCGGGCCCACACACAGATACGCAGTATTTT. It encodes CASSPIAGPHTDTQYF.

The J gene is TRBJ1-1, the V gene TRBV5-5; D may be TRBD1 (5 bases). This CDR3 comprises 13 residues. The germline V gene has CDR1 SGHKS and CDR2 YYEKEE (reference sequence). V was pared by 8 bases and J by 5 bases, with 16 bases between. CDR3: CASSQGTGTEAFF. CDR3 DNA sequence: TGTGCCAGTAGCCAGGGTACCGGGACTGAAGCTTTCTTT.

This clonotype was observed a handful of times. The V gene is TRBV4-2, the J gene TRBJ2-1; perhaps TRBD2 as D (6 bases). The V gene lost 0 bases and the J gene lost 7 bases, with 13 bases spanning the gap. The germline V gene encodes CDR1 LGHNA and CDR2 YNFKEQ. The CDR3 consists of 15 residues. The CDR3 region has the DNA TGTGCCAGCAGCCAAGAGTTACGGGAGTGGAATGAGCAGTTCTTC. Its translation is CASSQELREWNEQFF.

The chain carries TRBV21-1 and TRBJ2-5; TRBD2, the table's D call, lacks a check against the DNA. TRBV21-1 is labeled a pseudogene. There are 14 residues in the CDR3. The DNA for the CDR3 is TGTGCCACCGGATTAGATTGGGAGGAAGAGACCCAGTACTTC. Its translation: CATGLDWEEETQYF.